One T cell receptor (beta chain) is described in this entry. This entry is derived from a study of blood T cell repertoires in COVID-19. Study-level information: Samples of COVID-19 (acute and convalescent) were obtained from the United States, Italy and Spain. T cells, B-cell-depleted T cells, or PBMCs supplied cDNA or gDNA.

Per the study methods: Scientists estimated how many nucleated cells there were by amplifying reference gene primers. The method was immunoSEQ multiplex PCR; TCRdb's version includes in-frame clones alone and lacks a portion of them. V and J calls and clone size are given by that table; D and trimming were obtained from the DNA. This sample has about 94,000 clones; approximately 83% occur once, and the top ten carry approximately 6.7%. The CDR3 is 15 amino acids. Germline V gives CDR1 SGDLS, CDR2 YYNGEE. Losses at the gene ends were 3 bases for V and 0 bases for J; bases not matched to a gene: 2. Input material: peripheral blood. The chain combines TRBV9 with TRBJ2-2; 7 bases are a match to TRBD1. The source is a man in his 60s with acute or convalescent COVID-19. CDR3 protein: CASSGGQTNTGELFF. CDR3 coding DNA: TGTGCCAGCAGCGGGGGACAGACGAACACCGGGGAGCTGTTTTTT.